This T cell receptor (beta chain) was sequenced for a study of CD8 T cells in Susac syndrome (dated by TCRdb to the late 2010s). About the study as a whole: Repertoire sequencing was used to test whether CD8+ T cell activation and differentiation in Susac syndrome was antigen driven. Clonality of the CD8+ T cell repertoire was compared between eleven to twelve healthy donors, roughly 14 Susac syndrome patients and fewer than 16 multiple sclerosis patients. Points the paper makes about the study in general: The number of individuals in the TCR sequencing and HLA analysis was recognized as being relatively small.

Peripheral blood CD8+ and CD4+ T cells from healthy donors, Susac syndrome patients and multiple sclerosis patients were profiled by high-throughput TCR beta sequencing. Treatment-naive patients with stable or active relapsing-remitting disease fulfilling revised McDonald criteria were used as multiple sclerosis controls. Bulk CD8+ and CD4+ T cells were purified by magnetic negative isolation, whereas CD8+ TEMRA cells were enriched by FACS. Blood was drawn into EDTA tubes, processed within 24 hours, and PBMCs were isolated by density gradient centrifugation. PBMCs destined for TCR sequencing were cryopreserved in liquid nitrogen and later thawed in a 37 °C water bath. Purity of sorted or isolated CD4+, CD8+ and CD8+ TEMRA cells was at least 90%. RNA was extracted using the RNeasy kit, and roughly 0.5 to 1 microgram was reverse transcribed with random hexamers. TCR beta CDR3 regions were amplified with the immunoSEQ multiplex PCR assay covering 54 Vbeta and 13 Jbeta segments. PCR amplification bias was corrected by using a synthetic template baseline for primer optimization and computational correction. In the original analysis: Reads were annotated to V, D and J genes according to IMGT and were analyzed with immunoSEQ Analyzer, with only productive sequences retained. Clonality was computed as one minus Shannon entropy normalized by log2 of the number of productive unique sequences. For each patient and control, public and private clones were evaluated within the 100 most prevalent clones. Clones were defined as Susac-specific when absent from the healthy and MS cohorts, from over 950 published viral clones and from other ImmuneACCESS disease sequences. TCRdb reworked the public reads: Q25 trimming with fastp, MiXCR clone assembly, productive beta chains retained. Rows with a matching CDR3 protein are joined into one entry that keeps the most common DNA and genes. For this entry, the V and J calls and clone size follow TCRdb and not the study's own pipeline. Present in this sample are 250,000 to 300,000 distinct CDR3 sequences, 70% to 90% of which were seen just once. Around 0.11% of the sample comes from the top ten.

Remarks on this clonotype: The antigen this receptor binds is unknown. Base qualities are not at hand, and no much larger clone is one base apart.

The clonotype was recovered from a human donor with multiple sclerosis. Sequences were obtained from CD8+ T cells from PBMCs.

The CDR3 region reads CASTEVTAGAEANYGYTF. The sequenced DNA is TGTGCCAGCACTGAGGTCACGGCGGGGGCGGAAGCTAACTATGGCTACACCTTC. The chain links TRBV2 with TRBJ1-2, with TRBD1 tentatively as D gene (6 bases match). V loses 7 bases of germline sequence and J loses 0 bases, and the interval between the two ends is 24 bases. The CDR1 and CDR2 encoded by the germline V gene are SNHLY and FYNNEI. The cysteine opens and the phenylalanine closes a CDR3 of 18 amino acids. Only the CDR3 portion is preserved as DNA: 54 bases, with reading frame beginning at the first base.